Each of the 21 T cell receptor beta chains below was sequenced from the same sample in a study of radiation and T cells in renal cell carcinoma. TCRdb's table, derived via immunoSEQ multiplex PCR, lists solely in-frame clones and lacks some. The sample contains 60,000 to 80,000 clones, about 80% of which appear only once. Time point indicated: blood 2 weeks post-SBRT. Treatment specified: 15 Gy SBRT to primary tumor, nephrectomy 4 weeks later. The specimen comprised blood, sampled from a patient whose treatment included radiotherapy and nephrectomy. These receptors all stem from a man in his fifties or sixties with renal cell carcinoma.

The chain has TRBV9 and TRBJ2-7; 15 nucleotides line up with TRBD2. Germline CDR1 reads SGDLS; CDR2 reads YYNGEE. The CDR3 spans 15 residues. The V gene end was trimmed by 0 bases and the J gene end by 6 bases; junction bases not matched to a gene: 1. The CDR3 DNA reads as TGTGCCAGCAGCGTAGCGGGACTAGCGGGAGGCGAGCAGTACTTC. Protein: CASSVAGLAGGEQYF.

This chain joins TRBV2 and TRBJ2-2; the match to TRBD2 covers 8 bases. Germline loops: CDR1 SNHLY, CDR2 FYNNEI. V lost 8 bases and J lost 2; bases outside the gene matches: 4. The CDR3 consists of 14 residues. In DNA form, the CDR3 reads TGTGCCAGCGCCACTAGCGGAAACACCGGGGAGCTGTTTTTT. Its translation: CASATSGNTGELFF.

The chain couples TRBV6-4 to TRBJ1-2; 7 bases fit TRBD1. The CDR3 is 16 amino acids. J was trimmed by 3 bases and V by 3 bases; bases with no gene match: 10. CDR1 is MRHNA, CDR2 SNTAGT, per germline. The CDR3 sequence: CASSDRRQGVDYGYTF. As DNA, the CDR3 is TGTGCCAGCAGTGATCGGCGGCAGGGGGTGGACTATGGCTACACCTTC.

This chain joins TRBV19 and TRBJ2-2; perhaps TRBD2 as D (6 bases). Germline CDR1 is LNHDA and CDR2 is SQIVND (reference sequence). The CDR3 contains 15 residues. Trimming took 8 bases from V and 1 from J, leaving 14 bases between them. The chain's CDR3 is CASFPGLLNTGELFF. Here the CDR3 DNA reads TGTGCCAGTTTCCCGGGACTGTTGAACACCGGGGAGCTGTTTTTT. Supplemented by reference TRBV19 and TRBJ2-2, the full variable domain reads DGGITQSPKYLFRKEGQNVTLSCEQNLNHDAMYWYRQDPGQGLRLIYYSQIVNDFQKGDIAEGYSVSREKKESFPLTVTSAQKNPTAFYLCASFPGLLNTGELFFGEGSRLTVL.

The chain has TRBV29-1 and TRBJ1-3, with 7 bases aligning to TRBD1. Trimming took 4 bases from V and 2 from J; bases not matched to a gene: 8. The CDR3 extends over 15 amino acids. The germline V gene encodes CDR1 SQVTM and CDR2 ANQGSEA. CDR3 in amino acids: CSVATGDLAGNTIYF. CDR3 DNA: TGCAGCGTTGCCACAGGGGATCTTGCTGGAAACACCATATATTTT.

The chain is built from TRBV5-5 and TRBJ1-5, with D possibly being TRBD1 (5 bases). Germline lookup yields CDR1 SGHKS and CDR2 YYEKEE (reference sequence). V lost 4 bases and J 0 bases, leaving 11 bases between the germline ends. The CDR3 is made up of 15 amino acids. This chain's CDR3 is CASSAGHPSNQPQHF. CDR3 bases: TGTGCCAGCAGCGCCGGACACCCTAGCAATCAGCCCCAGCATTTT. The full variable domain, rest sourced from reference TRBV5-5 and TRBJ1-5, is DAGVTQSPTHLIKTRGQQVTLRCSPISGHKSVSWYQQVLGQGPQFIFQYYEKEERGRGNFPDRFSARQFPNYSSELNVNALLLGDSALYLCASSAGHPSNQPQHFGDGTRLSIL.

This chain connects TRBV10-3 to TRBJ2-5; 14 bases map to TRBD2. The CDR3 sequence is 17 residues long. With 0 bases clipped from V and 7 bases from J, the junction kept 7 bases outside the gene matches. CDR1 and CDR2 (germline): ENHRY, SYGVKD. CDR3 nucleotides: TGTGCCATCAGTGAGTCGGGACTAGCGGGAGCCCTCGGGACCCAGTACTTC. This sequence encodes CAISESGLAGALGTQYF.

The chain has TRBV2 and TRBJ2-7; 7 bases map to TRBD1. V dropped 8 bases and J dropped 5; count of bases not matched to a gene: 9. Germline V gene lookup returns CDR1 SNHLY and CDR2 FYNNEI. The CDR3 is 13 amino acids. The CDR3 sequence is CASALDRVNEQYF. For the CDR3, the DNA is TGTGCCAGCGCGCTAGACAGGGTGAACGAGCAGTACTTC.

The V and J genes are TRBV5-1 and TRBJ2-2; TRBD2 agrees at 7 bases. Germline CDR1 SGHRS, CDR2 YFSETQ. The CDR3 runs to 14 residues. J was trimmed by 3 bases and V by 7 bases; bases with no gene match: 6. The CDR3: CASGRAGDTGELFF. The CDR3 DNA follows: TGCGCCAGCGGGAGGGCGGGAGACACCGGGGAGCTGTTTTTT.

The V call is TRBV7-9, the J call TRBJ2-4; a possible D gene is TRBD1 (5 bases). CDR3 size: 18 residues. The V end was cut by 1 base, the J end by 0 bases, with 16 bases between. CDR1 SEHNR and CDR2 FQNEAQ come from the germline V gene (reference sequence). CDR3 nucleotides: TGTGCCAGCAGCTTAGTAGTCGACAGCAGCCTAGCCAAAAACATTCAGTACTTC. Translation gives CASSLVVDSSLAKNIQYF.

The chain employs TRBV7-2 and TRBJ2-1; 9 nucleotides agree with TRBD2. This CDR3 has 19 amino acids. The V gene's germline CDR1 is SGHTA and CDR2 FQGNSA. The junction had 13 bases not matched to a gene; V was cut back by 1 base and J by 3 bases. CDR3 sequence reads: CASSLGGQFSGRIYNEQFF. The CDR3 nucleotides are TGTGCCAGCAGCTTAGGAGGACAGTTTAGCGGGAGAATCTACAATGAGCAGTTCTTC.

This clone has a handful of counts. The chain employs TRBV7-9 and TRBJ1-4; D not resolved. Looked up from germline, CDR1 is SEHNR and CDR2 is FQNEAQ (reference sequence). This CDR3 region has 13 residues. V dropped 6 bases and J dropped 0 bases, with 5 bases sitting between them. CDR3 protein: CASSRTTNEKLFF. In DNA form, the CDR3 reads TGTGCCAGCAGTAGGACAACTAATGAAAAACTGTTTTTT.

V usage is TRBV30 and J usage is TRBJ1-6; D not resolved. V was clipped by 3 bases and J by 3 bases, with 6 bases between them. The CDR3 extends over 13 amino acids. Germline lookup yields CDR1 GTSNPN and CDR2 SVGIG (reference sequence). Written as DNA, the CDR3 is TGTGCCTGGAGACCGGACTATAATTCACCCCTCCACTTT. It encodes CAWRPDYNSPLHF.

This rearrangement joins TRBV27 to TRBJ2-2, with D possibly matching TRBD2 (5 bases). CDR1 is MNHEY and CDR2 is SMNVEV in the germline V gene (reference sequence). The CDR3 is 16 amino acids. The V end lost 4 bases, the J end lost 0 bases, and 12 bases lay between the germline ends. DNA of the CDR3: TGTGCCAGCAGTTCCCGGACGGGATCGAACACCGGGGAGCTGTTTTTT. Its protein product is CASSSRTGSNTGELFF.

The chain joins TRBV6-1 to TRBJ2-3, with 10 positions matching TRBD1. Per germline, CDR1 MNHNS and CDR2 SASEGT. Trimming took 2 bases from V and 1 from J; bases not matched to a gene: 12. The CDR3 consists of 19 residues. CDR3 loop: CASSERGSYGTGGTDTQYF. CDR3 nucleotide sequence: TGTGCCAGCAGTGAAAGGGGGTCCTACGGGACAGGGGGCACAGATACGCAGTATTTT.

This clone was found once. This sequence joins TRBV4-3 and TRBJ1-2; D gene unclear. CDR1 is LGHNA and CDR2 is YSLEER in the germline V gene. The CDR3 covers 11 residues. V lost 0 bases and J lost 9, with 5 bases in between. This chain's CDR3 is CASSQEHSYTF. The CDR3 DNA follows: TGCGCCAGCAGCCAAGAACACAGCTACACCTTC.

The chain combines TRBV11-3 with TRBJ1-1; no clear D gene. Germline lookup yields CDR1 SGHNT and CDR2 YENEEA. The ends were cut back, 2 bases at V and 1 base at J, with 8 bases in the middle. The CDR3 consists of 14 residues. The CDR3 DNA is TGTGCCAGCAGCTTATCCGGAGCGAACACTGAAGCTTTCTTT. Translation gives CASSLSGANTEAFF.

The chain joins TRBV5-1 to TRBJ2-7, with 11 bases matching TRBD1. The CDR3 has 13 residues. Trimming at V came to 4 bases and at J to 6 bases, leaving 3 bases not matched to a gene. Germline CDR1 reads SGHRS; CDR2 reads YFSETQ. This chain's CDR3 is CASSPGQGAEQYF. For the CDR3, the DNA is TGCGCCAGCAGCCCCGGACAGGGGGCCGAGCAGTACTTC.

This chain connects TRBV13 to TRBJ2-7; no firm D call. The V end was cut by 5 bases, the J end by 3 bases, with 14 bases between. Germline CDR1 PRHDT, CDR2 FYEKMQ (reference sequence). This CDR3 contains 14 residues. CDR3 sequence reads: CASSPRASYYEQYF. In DNA form, the CDR3 reads TGTGCCAGCAGCCCCCGGGCGTCATACTACGAGCAGTACTTC.

The rearrangement joins TRBV10-1 to TRBJ2-6; D gene ambiguous. V was clipped by 4 bases and J by 0 bases, with 10 bases between them. CDR3 length equals 16 residues. Germline V CDR1 and CDR2: WNHNN, SYGVQD (reference sequence). The DNA for the CDR3 is TGCGCCAGCAGTGGGGAACAGTTCTCTGGGGCCAACGTCCTGACTTTC. Amino acid sequence: CASSGEQFSGANVLTF.

This chain joins TRBV7-6 and TRBJ2-1; 7 bases are shared with TRBD2. The CDR3 is 17 residues long. Unmatched junction bases numbered 12, after V lost 1 base and J lost 6 bases. Germline CDR1 is SGHVS and CDR2 is FNYEAQ. The CDR3 region has the DNA TGTGCCAGCAGCTTAGTAGATCTAGCGGAGGGCGGCAATGAGCAGTTCTTC. Translating it yields CASSLVDLAEGGNEQFF.